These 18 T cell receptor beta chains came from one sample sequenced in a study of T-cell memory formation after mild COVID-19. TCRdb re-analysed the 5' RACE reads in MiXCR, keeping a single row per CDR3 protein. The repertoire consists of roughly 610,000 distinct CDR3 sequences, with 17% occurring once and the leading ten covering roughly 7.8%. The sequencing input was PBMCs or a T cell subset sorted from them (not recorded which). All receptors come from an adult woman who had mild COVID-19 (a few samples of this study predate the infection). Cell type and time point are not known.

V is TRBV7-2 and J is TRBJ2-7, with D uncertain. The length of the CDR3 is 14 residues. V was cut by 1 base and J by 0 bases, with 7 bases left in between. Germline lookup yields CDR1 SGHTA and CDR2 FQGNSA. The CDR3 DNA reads TGTGCCAGCAGCTTAGTAAGCGCCTCCTACGAGCAGTACTTC. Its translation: CASSLVSASYEQYF.

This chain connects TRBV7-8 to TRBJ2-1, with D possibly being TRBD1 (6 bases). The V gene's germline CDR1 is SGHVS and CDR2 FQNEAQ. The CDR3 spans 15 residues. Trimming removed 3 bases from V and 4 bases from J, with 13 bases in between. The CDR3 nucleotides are TGTGCCAGCAGCTTGTCTTCAGGGGAATACAATGAGCAGTTCTTC. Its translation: CASSLSSGEYNEQFF.

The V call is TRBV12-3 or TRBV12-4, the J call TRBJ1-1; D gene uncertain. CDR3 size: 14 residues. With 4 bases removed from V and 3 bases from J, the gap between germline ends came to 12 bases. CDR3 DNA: TGTGCCAGCAGTTGGGGTGGCGGAGACACTGAAGCTTTCTTT. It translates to CASSWGGGDTEAFF.

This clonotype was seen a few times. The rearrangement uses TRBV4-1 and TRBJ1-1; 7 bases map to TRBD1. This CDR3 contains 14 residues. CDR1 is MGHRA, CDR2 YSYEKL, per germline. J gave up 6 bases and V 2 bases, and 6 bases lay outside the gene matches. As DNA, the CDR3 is TGCGCCAGCAGCCAACCCGGACAGGCGGCTGAAGCTTTCTTT. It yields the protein CASSQPGQAAEAFF.

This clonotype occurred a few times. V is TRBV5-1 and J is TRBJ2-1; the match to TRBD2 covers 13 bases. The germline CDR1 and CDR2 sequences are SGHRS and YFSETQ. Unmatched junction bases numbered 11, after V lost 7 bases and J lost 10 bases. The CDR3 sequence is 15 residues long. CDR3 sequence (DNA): TGCGCCAGCGGCGACGGGGGACTAGCGGGACAGGAGCAGTTCTTC. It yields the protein CASGDGGLAGQEQFF.

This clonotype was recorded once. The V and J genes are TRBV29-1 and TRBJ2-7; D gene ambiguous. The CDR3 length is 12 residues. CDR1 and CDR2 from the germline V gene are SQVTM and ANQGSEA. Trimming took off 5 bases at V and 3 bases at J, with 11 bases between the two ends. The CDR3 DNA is TGCAGCGTTACATGGGTGGGCTACGAGCAGTACTTC. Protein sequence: CSVTWVGYEQYF.

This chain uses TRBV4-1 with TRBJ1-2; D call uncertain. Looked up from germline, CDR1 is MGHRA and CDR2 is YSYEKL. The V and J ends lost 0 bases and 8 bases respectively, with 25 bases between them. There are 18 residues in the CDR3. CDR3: CASSQDPNRLTHRRGYTF. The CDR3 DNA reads TGCGCCAGCAGCCAAGATCCGAACCGACTCACCCACCGGCGCGGCTACACCTTC.

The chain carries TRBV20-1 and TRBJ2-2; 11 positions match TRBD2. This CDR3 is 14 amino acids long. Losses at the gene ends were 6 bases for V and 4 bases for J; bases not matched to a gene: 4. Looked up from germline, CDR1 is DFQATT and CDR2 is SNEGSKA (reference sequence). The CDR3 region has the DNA TGCAGTGCGAGACTAGCGGGGATCACCGGGGAGCTGTTTTTT. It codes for CSARLAGITGELFF.

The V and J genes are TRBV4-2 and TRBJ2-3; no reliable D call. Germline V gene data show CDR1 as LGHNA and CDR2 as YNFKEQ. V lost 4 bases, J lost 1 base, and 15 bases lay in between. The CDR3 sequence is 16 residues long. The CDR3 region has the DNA TGTGCCAGCAGCCCACCATCGCCGGGCGGCACAGATACGCAGTATTTT. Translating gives CASSPPSPGGTDTQYF.

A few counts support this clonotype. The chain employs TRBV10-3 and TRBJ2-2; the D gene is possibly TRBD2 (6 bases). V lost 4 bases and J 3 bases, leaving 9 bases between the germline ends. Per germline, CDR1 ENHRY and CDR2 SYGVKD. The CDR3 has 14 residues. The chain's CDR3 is CAISGLADTGELFF. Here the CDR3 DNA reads TGTGCCATCAGTGGCTTAGCGGACACCGGGGAGCTGTTTTTT.

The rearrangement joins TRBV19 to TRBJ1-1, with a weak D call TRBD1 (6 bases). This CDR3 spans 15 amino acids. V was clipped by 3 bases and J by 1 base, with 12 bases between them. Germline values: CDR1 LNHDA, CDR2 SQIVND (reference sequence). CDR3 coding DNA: TGTGCCAGTAGTATTACTTTAGGGGGGAACACTGAAGCTTTCTTT. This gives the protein CASSITLGGNTEAFF.

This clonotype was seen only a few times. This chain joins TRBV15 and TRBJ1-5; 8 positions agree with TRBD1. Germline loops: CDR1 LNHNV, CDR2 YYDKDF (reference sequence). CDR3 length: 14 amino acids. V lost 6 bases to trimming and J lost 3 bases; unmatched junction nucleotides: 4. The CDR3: CATRKDRDNQPQHF. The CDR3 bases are TGTGCCACCAGAAAGGACAGGGACAATCAGCCCCAGCATTTT.

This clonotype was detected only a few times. This CDR3 reads CAVGDRDRGYDEQFF. The CDR3 DNA reads as TGTGCCGTAGGGGACCGGGACAGGGGGTATGATGAGCAGTTCTTC. This chain links TRBV2 with TRBJ2-1; 11 bases align to TRBD1. V was pared by 11 bases and J by 8 bases, with 14 bases of the junction left unmatched. The CDR3 is 15 residues long. Germline V CDR1 and CDR2: SNHLY, FYNNEI. Full variable domain (rest looked up from reference TRBV2 and TRBJ2-1): EPEVTQTPSHQVTQMGQEVILRCVPISNHLYFYWYRQILGQKVEFLVSFYNNEISEKSEIFDDQFSVERPDGSNFTLKIRSTKLEDSAMYFCAVGDRDRGYDEQFFGPGTRLTVL.

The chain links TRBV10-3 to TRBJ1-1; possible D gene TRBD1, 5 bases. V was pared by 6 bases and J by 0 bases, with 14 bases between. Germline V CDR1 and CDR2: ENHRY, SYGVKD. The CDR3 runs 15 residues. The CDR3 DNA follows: TGTGCCATCAGGCAGGCTGCGGGGGTGAACACTGAAGCTTTCTTT. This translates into CAIRQAAGVNTEAFF.

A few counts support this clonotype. CDR3 sequence (DNA): TGTGCCAGCAGCCAAGAGGATGAGCAGTTCTTC. Translating it yields CASSQEDEQFF. The V call is TRBV4-2, the J call TRBJ2-1; D uncertain. The CDR3 is 11 amino acids. V dropped 0 bases and J dropped 8 bases, with 2 bases sitting between them. Per the germline V gene, CDR1 is LGHNA and CDR2 is YNFKEQ.

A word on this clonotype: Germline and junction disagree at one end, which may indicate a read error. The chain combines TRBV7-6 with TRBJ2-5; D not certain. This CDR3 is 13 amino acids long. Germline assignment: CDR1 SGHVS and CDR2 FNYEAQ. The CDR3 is CASSPATSSRLTF. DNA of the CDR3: TGTGCCAGCAGCCCAGCGACCTCAAGCCGGCTCACCTTC. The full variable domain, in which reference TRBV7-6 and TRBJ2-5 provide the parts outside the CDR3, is GAGVSQSPRYKVTKRGQDVALRCDPISGHVSLYWYRQALGQGPEFLTYFNYEAQQDKSGLPNDRFSAERPEGSISTLTIQRTEQRDSAMYRCASSPATSSRLTFGPGTRLLVL.

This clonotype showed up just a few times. This CDR3 is CASTLPAGYQETQYF. The CDR3 DNA follows: TGTGCCAGCACCCTTCCTGCGGGGTACCAAGAGACCCAGTACTTC. The chain uses TRBV7-2 and TRBJ2-5; possible D gene TRBD2, 6 bases. Germline values: CDR1 SGHTA, CDR2 FQGNSA. V was pared by 7 bases and J by 0 bases, with 15 bases between. The CDR3 extends over 15 amino acids.

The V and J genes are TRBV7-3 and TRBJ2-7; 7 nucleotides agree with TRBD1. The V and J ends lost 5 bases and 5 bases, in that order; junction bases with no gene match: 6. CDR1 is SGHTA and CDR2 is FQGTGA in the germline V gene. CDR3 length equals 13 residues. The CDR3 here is CASSRDQGDEQYF. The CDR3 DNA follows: TGTGCCAGCAGCCGGGACCAGGGGGACGAGCAGTACTTC.